This T cell receptor beta chain was identified during a study of CD8 T cells in ankylosing spondylitis. Study outcomes and limitations: A TCR beta motif made of several highly homologous variants seemed typical of ankylosing spondylitis blood. Researchers reportedly found disease-linked clones significantly enriched in matched ankylosing spondylitis synovial fluid. The authors found the disease-linked clones to be CD8+ and relatively rare in peripheral blood.

Using its own MiXCR run on the 5' RACE reads, TCRdb lists one record per CDR3 protein. The data hold some 130,000 distinct CDR3 sequences, with 5.5% to 7.5% observed a single time. This CDR3 contains 14 residues. V shed 5 bases and J shed 5 bases, with 13 bases lying between them. Germline assignment: CDR1 SGHTA and CDR2 FQGNSA. This clonotype has at least ten counts. Its antigen is undetermined. The sample comprised blood, either unsorted or a sorted T cell fraction (not recorded which). This receptor was obtained from a female donor with ankylosing spondylitis or in good health (not recorded which). J is TRBJ2-1 and V is TRBV7-2, with D possibly TRBD1 on 6 matching bases. This chain's CDR3 is CASSPPGQHNEQFF. CDR3 sequence (DNA): TGTGCCAGCAGCCCCCCCGGACAGCACAATGAGCAGTTCTTC. The full variable domain, completed using reference TRBV7-2 and TRBJ2-1, is GAGVSQSPSNKVTEKGKDVELRCDPISGHTALYWYRQSLGQGLEFLIYFQGNSAPDKSGLPSDRFSAERTGGSVSTLTIQRTQQEDSAVYLCASSPPGQHNEQFFGPGTRLTVL.